These T cell receptor beta chains were read from a single sample in a study of shared clonotypes between healthy human individuals. Repertoires were generated with immunoSEQ multiplex PCR, while TCRdb's copy carries only in-frame clones and drops some. The sample records around 95,000 clones, about 45% being singletons. The sample taken for sequencing was PBMCs. These receptors were obtained from a woman between 35 and 50 years old in good health. Some clones in this sample may be carry-over from other donors' samples. CDR3s include the opening cysteine and the closing phenylalanine or tryptophan. Fields, in order: clone size, V gene, J gene, D gene, CDR3 protein, CDR3 DNA. A D gene is named only where the DNA matches it firmly. The size entry is marked missing in some rows and otherwise reads once, few, many or a size class.

abundance: many; v_gene: TRBV28; j_gene: TRBJ2-7; d_gene: .; CDR3aa: CASSPLSEQYF; CDR3nt: TGTGCCAGCAGTCCCTTGTCCGAGCAGTACTTC
abundance: many; v_gene: TRBV5-6; j_gene: TRBJ2-5; d_gene: .; CDR3aa: CASSLGSGETQYF; CDR3nt: TGTGCCAGCAGCTTGGGGAGTGGAGAGACCCAGTACTTC
abundance: .; v_gene: TRBV5-6; j_gene: TRBJ2-1; d_gene: .; CDR3aa: CASSLASVSDNEQFF; CDR3nt: TGTGCCAGCAGCTTGGCCAGCGTTAGCGACAATGAGCAGTTCTTC
abundance: .; v_gene: TRBV6-1; j_gene: TRBJ1-1; d_gene: .; CDR3aa: CASSKETGSREAFF; CDR3nt: TGTGCCAGCAGTAAAGAAACAGGGAGTAGGGAAGCTTTCTTT
abundance: .; v_gene: TRBV7-9; j_gene: TRBJ1-2; d_gene: .; CDR3aa: CASSLLSYGYTF; CDR3nt: TGTGCCAGCAGCTTATTATCCTATGGCTACACCTTC
abundance: few; v_gene: TRBV28; j_gene: TRBJ1-5; d_gene: .; CDR3aa: CASSLRGQPQHF; CDR3nt: TGTGCCAGCAGTTTGAGGGGCCAGCCCCAGCATTTT
abundance: few; v_gene: TRBV5-1; j_gene: TRBJ2-3; d_gene: TRBD2; CDR3aa: CASSEEPGLGSDTQYF; CDR3nt: TGCGCCAGCAGCGAAGAGCCGGGACTAGGCTCAGATACGCAGTATTTT
abundance: few; v_gene: TRBV10-3; j_gene: TRBJ2-3; d_gene: TRBD2; CDR3aa: CAISETSGRGTDTQYF; CDR3nt: TGTGCCATCAGTGAGACTAGCGGGAGAGGGACAGATACGCAGTATTTT
abundance: few; v_gene: TRBV5-6; j_gene: TRBJ1-1; d_gene: .; CDR3aa: CASSLSTEAFF; CDR3nt: TGTGCCAGCAGCTTGTCCACTGAAGCTTTCTTT
abundance: few; v_gene: TRBV5-1; j_gene: TRBJ2-7; d_gene: TRBD2; CDR3aa: CASSVTSPYEQYF; CDR3nt: TGCGCCAGCAGTGTGACTAGCCCCTACGAGCAGTACTTC
abundance: .; v_gene: TRBV25-1; j_gene: TRBJ2-1; d_gene: .; CDR3aa: CASSEYVKGSEQFF; CDR3nt: TGTGCCAGCAGTGAATACGTGAAGGGAAGTGAGCAGTTCTTC
abundance: .; v_gene: TRBV10-2; j_gene: TRBJ2-1; d_gene: .; CDR3aa: CASSVAGRQFF; CDR3nt: TGCGCCAGCAGTGTCGCAGGTCGGCAGTTCTTC
abundance: once; v_gene: TRBV7-2; j_gene: TRBJ1-1; d_gene: .; CDR3aa: CASSLAAGGAFF; CDR3nt: TGTGCCAGCAGCTTAGCGGCTGGGGGAGCTTTCTTT
abundance: few; v_gene: TRBV7-8; j_gene: TRBJ2-1; d_gene: .; CDR3aa: CASSPPGFNEQFF; CDR3nt: TGTGCCAGCAGCCCCCCTGGGTTCAATGAGCAGTTCTTC
abundance: .; v_gene: TRBV5-4; j_gene: TRBJ2-5; d_gene: TRBD1; CDR3aa: CASSLQGAWETQYF; CDR3nt: TGTGCCAGCAGCTTACAGGGGGCTTGGGAGACCCAGTACTTC
abundance: .; v_gene: TRBV27; j_gene: TRBJ2-5; d_gene: .; CDR3aa: CASSYHQETQYF; CDR3nt: TGTGCCAGCAGTTACCACCAAGAGACCCAGTACTTC
abundance: many; v_gene: TRBV5-6; j_gene: TRBJ2-7; d_gene: .; CDR3aa: CASSWGAYEQYF; CDR3nt: TGTGCCAGCAGCTGGGGGGCCTACGAGCAGTACTTC
abundance: .; v_gene: TRBV10-3; j_gene: TRBJ1-3; d_gene: .; CDR3aa: CATQTDSGNTIYF; CDR3nt: TGTGCCACCCAAACGGACTCTGGAAACACCATATATTTT
abundance: many; v_gene: TRBV10-2; j_gene: TRBJ2-7; d_gene: .; CDR3aa: CASSESGGREKREQYF; CDR3nt: TGCGCCAGCAGTGAGTCAGGGGGGCGGGAGAAGCGCGAGCAGTACTTC
abundance: many; v_gene: TRBV12-5; j_gene: TRBJ2-3; d_gene: TRBD1; CDR3aa: CASGLGDRDPDTQYF; CDR3nt: TGTGCTAGTGGTTTAGGGGACAGGGACCCAGATACGCAGTATTTT
abundance: .; v_gene: TRBV11-2; j_gene: TRBJ2-7; d_gene: .; CDR3aa: CASSRGAGGSYEQYF; CDR3nt: TGTGCCAGCAGCCGGGGGGCAGGGGGGTCCTACGAGCAGTACTTC
abundance: .; v_gene: TRBV30; j_gene: TRBJ1-5; d_gene: .; CDR3aa: CAWRGRPQHF; CDR3nt: TGTGCCTGGAGGGGTCGGCCCCAGCATTTT
abundance: .; v_gene: TRBV2; j_gene: TRBJ1-4; d_gene: .; CDR3aa: CASSENRVDLFF; CDR3nt: TGTGCCAGCAGTGAGAACAGGGTAGATCTGTTTTTT
abundance: many; v_gene: TRBV27; j_gene: TRBJ2-2; d_gene: .; CDR3aa: CASTRGRRTGELFF; CDR3nt: TGTGCCAGCACAAGGGGGAGACGGACCGGGGAGCTGTTTTTT
abundance: many; v_gene: TRBV18; j_gene: TRBJ2-7; d_gene: TRBD2; CDR3aa: CASSYEREGRQYF; CDR3nt: TGTGCCAGCTCATATGAGCGGGAGGGCCGGCAGTACTTC
abundance: .; v_gene: TRBV30; j_gene: TRBJ2-7; d_gene: TRBD2; CDR3aa: CAWSHKWEGYEQYF; CDR3nt: TGTGCCTGGAGTCACAAGTGGGAGGGCTACGAGCAGTACTTC
abundance: few; v_gene: TRBV19; j_gene: TRBJ1-5; d_gene: TRBD1; CDR3aa: CASSTKTGSWWNQPQHF; CDR3nt: TGTGCCAGTAGTACAAAGACAGGGTCCTGGTGGAATCAGCCCCAGCATTTT
abundance: .; v_gene: TRBV4-1; j_gene: TRBJ2-1; d_gene: TRBD2; CDR3aa: CASSSSGRAGYNEQFF; CDR3nt: TGCGCCAGCAGTTCTAGCGGGAGGGCCGGCTACAATGAGCAGTTCTTC
abundance: few; v_gene: TRBV19; j_gene: TRBJ1-5; d_gene: .; CDR3aa: CASSVQFNQPQHF; CDR3nt: TGTGCCAGTAGTGTACAGTTCAATCAGCCCCAGCATTTT
abundance: .; v_gene: TRBV2; j_gene: TRBJ2-1; d_gene: TRBD2; CDR3aa: CAGSGTSVSYNEQFF; CDR3nt: TGTGCCGGCAGCGGGACTAGCGTCTCCTACAATGAGCAGTTCTTC
abundance: .; v_gene: TRBV28; j_gene: TRBJ2-1; d_gene: TRBD1; CDR3aa: CASSLMTGATFF; CDR3nt: TGTGCCAGCAGTTTAATGACAGGGGCGACCTTCTTC
abundance: many; v_gene: TRBV30; j_gene: TRBJ2-2; d_gene: TRBD2; CDR3aa: CASDGGRAFTGELFF; CDR3nt: TGTGCCTCAGATGGCGGGAGGGCCTTCACCGGGGAGCTGTTTTTT
abundance: .; v_gene: TRBV28; j_gene: TRBJ2-3; d_gene: .; CDR3aa: CASIGQDTDTQYF; CDR3nt: TGTGCCAGCATCGGCCAGGACACAGATACGCAGTATTTT
abundance: .; v_gene: TRBV30; j_gene: TRBJ1-6; d_gene: TRBD1; CDR3aa: CAWTTGEFNSPLHF; CDR3nt: TGTGCCTGGACGACAGGGGAGTTTAATTCACCCCTCCACTTT
abundance: .; v_gene: TRBV5-4; j_gene: TRBJ1-4; d_gene: .; CDR3aa: CASSLGDARREKLFF; CDR3nt: TGTGCCAGCAGCTTGGGGGACGCCCGGCGAGAAAAACTGTTTTTT
abundance: .; v_gene: TRBV7-8; j_gene: TRBJ1-5; d_gene: .; CDR3aa: CASSLGGGANQPQHF; CDR3nt: TGTGCCAGCAGCTTAGGCGGCGGGGCCAATCAGCCCCAGCATTTT
abundance: .; v_gene: TRBV25-1; j_gene: TRBJ1-1; d_gene: .; CDR3aa: CANSELDSTEAFF; CDR3nt: TGTGCCAACAGTGAATTGGACAGCACTGAAGCTTTCTTT
abundance: many; v_gene: TRBV10-3; j_gene: TRBJ2-3; d_gene: .; CDR3aa: CAKMTGNHTDTQYF; CDR3nt: TGTGCCAAGATGACAGGTAACCACACAGATACGCAGTATTTT
abundance: few; v_gene: TRBV6-6; j_gene: TRBJ1-1; d_gene: .; CDR3aa: CASRRGGRNTEAFF; CDR3nt: TGTGCCAGCAGGCGGGGGGGGCGGAACACTGAAGCTTTCTTT
abundance: .; v_gene: TRBV7-8; j_gene: TRBJ2-2; d_gene: .; CDR3aa: CASSLWDFSTGELFF; CDR3nt: TGTGCCAGCAGCTTATGGGACTTTTCGACCGGGGAGCTGTTTTTT
abundance: many; v_gene: TRBV9; j_gene: TRBJ2-5; d_gene: TRBD2; CDR3aa: CASSVGWGAGPQETQYF; CDR3nt: TGTGCCAGCAGCGTAGGGTGGGGAGCGGGGCCCCAAGAGACCCAGTACTTC
abundance: .; v_gene: TRBV9; j_gene: TRBJ2-7; d_gene: .; CDR3aa: CASSAGAMAYEQYF; CDR3nt: TGTGCCAGCAGCGCGGGGGCGATGGCCTACGAGCAGTACTTC
abundance: many; v_gene: TRBV5-6; j_gene: TRBJ2-7; d_gene: TRBD1; CDR3aa: CASSLSGQAAF; CDR3nt: TGTGCCAGCAGCTTATCGGGACAGGCTGCGTTC
abundance: few; v_gene: TRBV7-8; j_gene: TRBJ2-7; d_gene: TRBD2; CDR3aa: CASSQAGAGYEQYF; CDR3nt: TGTGCCAGCAGCCAAGCGGGAGCGGGCTACGAGCAGTACTTC
abundance: many; v_gene: TRBV7-3; j_gene: TRBJ2-2; d_gene: TRBD2; CDR3aa: CASSSSSGTSGTGELFF; CDR3nt: TGTGCCAGCAGCTCAAGCTCCGGGACTAGCGGTACCGGGGAGCTGTTTTTT
abundance: .; v_gene: TRBV30; j_gene: TRBJ2-7; d_gene: .; CDR3aa: CAATQGVYEQYF; CDR3nt: TGTGCCGCAACACAGGGAGTCTACGAGCAGTACTTC
abundance: few; v_gene: TRBV28; j_gene: TRBJ2-1; d_gene: TRBD2; CDR3aa: CASSSSSGSSYNEQFF; CDR3nt: TGTGCCAGCAGTTCCTCAAGCGGGAGCTCCTACAATGAGCAGTTCTTC
abundance: .; v_gene: TRBV4-2; j_gene: TRBJ2-2; d_gene: .; CDR3aa: CASSQFEGGGELFF; CDR3nt: TGTGCCAGCAGCCAATTCGAGGGTGGCGGGGAGCTGTTTTTT
abundance: .; v_gene: TRBV5-1; j_gene: TRBJ1-3; d_gene: TRBD1; CDR3aa: CASSYQGDGGNTVYF; CDR3nt: TGCGCCAGCAGCTACCAGGGGGACGGTGGAAACACCGTATATTTT
abundance: many; v_gene: TRBV28; j_gene: TRBJ2-2; d_gene: .; CDR3aa: CASRGQGRAGELFF; CDR3nt: TGTGCCAGCAGGGGCCAGGGTCGTGCCGGGGAGCTGTTTTTT
abundance: .; v_gene: TRBV9; j_gene: TRBJ1-5; d_gene: .; CDR3aa: CASNVGQRDQPQHF; CDR3nt: TGTGCCAGCAACGTAGGGCAGAGGGATCAGCCCCAGCATTTT
abundance: once; v_gene: TRBV20-1; j_gene: TRBJ2-7; d_gene: .; CDR3aa: CSAPRGYEQYF; CDR3nt: TGCAGTGCTCCGAGAGGGTACGAGCAGTACTTC
abundance: many; v_gene: TRBV19; j_gene: TRBJ1-5; d_gene: .; CDR3aa: CASSISTVQNQPQHF; CDR3nt: TGTGCCAGTAGTATTTCTACAGTACAAAATCAGCCCCAGCATTTT
abundance: .; v_gene: TRBV6-1; j_gene: TRBJ1-5; d_gene: .; CDR3aa: CASRGWNNQPQHF; CDR3nt: TGTGCCAGCAGAGGGTGGAACAATCAGCCCCAGCATTTT
abundance: .; v_gene: TRBV29-1; j_gene: TRBJ2-7; d_gene: TRBD1; CDR3aa: CSAARTGGSDEQYF; CDR3nt: TGCAGCGCCGCGAGGACAGGGGGTAGCGACGAGCAGTACTTC
abundance: once; v_gene: TRBV7-2; j_gene: TRBJ2-1; d_gene: .; CDR3aa: CASSVRDEQFF; CDR3nt: TGTGCCAGCAGCGTCCGTGATGAGCAGTTCTTC
abundance: .; v_gene: TRBV7-9; j_gene: TRBJ2-7; d_gene: TRBD1; CDR3aa: CASSLKTGAYEQYF; CDR3nt: TGTGCCAGCAGCCTAAAGACAGGGGCCTACGAGCAGTACTTC
abundance: many; v_gene: TRBV4-1; j_gene: TRBJ2-7; d_gene: .; CDR3aa: CASSPGGGISYEQYF; CDR3nt: TGCGCCAGCAGCCCCGGAGGTGGCATCTCCTACGAGCAGTACTTC
abundance: .; v_gene: TRBV7-3; j_gene: TRBJ2-7; d_gene: TRBD2; CDR3aa: CASSLIAGNSYEQYF; CDR3nt: TGTGCCAGCAGCCTTATAGCGGGGAACTCCTACGAGCAGTACTTC